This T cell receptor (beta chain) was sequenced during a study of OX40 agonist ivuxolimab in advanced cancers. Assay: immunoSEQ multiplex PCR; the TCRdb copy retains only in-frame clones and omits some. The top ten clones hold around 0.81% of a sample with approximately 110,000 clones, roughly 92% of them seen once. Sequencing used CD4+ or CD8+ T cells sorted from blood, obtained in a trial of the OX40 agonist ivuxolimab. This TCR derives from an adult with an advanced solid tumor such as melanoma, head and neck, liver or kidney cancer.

CDR3 in amino acids: CASSQQTPSTDTQYF. In nucleotides, the CDR3 is TGTGCCAGCAGCCAACAAACCCCTAGCACAGATACGCAGTATTTT. The rearrangement links TRBV6-5 to TRBJ2-3; no definite D call. Looked up from germline, CDR1 is MNHEY and CDR2 is SVGAGI. CDR3 length: 15 residues. V was cut by 6 bases and J by 0 bases, with 13 bases left in between.